A single sample is the source of the 30 T cell receptor beta chains below, sequenced in a study of naive and memory T cell subsets. An equimolar mix of two oligonucleotides served as the beta constant-region primer for TRBC1 and TRBC2. The ligated cDNA underwent four PCR rounds using SP2 and nested alpha and beta constant-region primers. TCRdb ran MiXCR on the UMI-ligation and nested PCR reads and lists one entry per CDR3 protein. The table has 100,000 to 150,000 distinct CDR3 sequences, around 35% seen once. Sequencing was performed on central memory CD4+ T cells from blood. These receptors originate from a human donor in good health.

V and J are TRBV20-1 and TRBJ2-2; D not resolved. From germline, CDR1 is DFQATT and CDR2 SNEGSKA (reference sequence). V lost 3 bases, J lost 1 base, and 3 bases lay in between. The CDR3 runs to 12 residues. This CDR3 reads CSASRNTGELFF. The CDR3 coding sequence is TGCAGTGCTAGTCGGAACACCGGGGAGCTGTTTTTT.

The J gene is TRBJ1-1, the V gene TRBV30, with 8 positions matching TRBD1. This CDR3 comprises 12 residues. After removal of 6 bases from V and 2 bases from J, the junction contained 2 bases not matched to a gene. The germline gives CDR1 GTSNPN, CDR2 SVGIG (reference sequence). In DNA form, the CDR3 reads TGTGCCTGTGCAGGGGGCAACACTGAAGCTTTCTTT. This sequence encodes CACAGGNTEAFF.

In its sample, this clonotype was seen many times. V gene TRBV7-2 combines with J gene TRBJ2-7, with TRBD2 identical over 8 bases. V was clipped by 7 bases and J by 1 base; unmatched bases: 6. Germline CDR1 SGHTA, CDR2 FQGNSA. The CDR3 totals 14 residues. This CDR3 is CASTTSGTSYEQYF. In DNA form, the CDR3 reads TGTGCCAGCACCACTAGCGGTACATCCTACGAGCAGTACTTC.

The chain combines TRBV6-5 with TRBJ2-6; D unresolved. Germline V gene lookup returns CDR1 MNHEY and CDR2 SVGAGI. The V end was cut by 6 bases, the J end by 0 bases, with 9 bases between. CDR3 length: 15 residues. The CDR3 DNA is TGTGCCAGCAGAGTCGTTAGCTCTGGGGCCAACGTCCTGACTTTC. As protein: CASRVVSSGANVLTF.

This clonotype was seen once. The chain joins TRBV20-1 to TRBJ2-5; tentatively, D is TRBD2 (5 bases). Germline-derived CDR1 and CDR2 are DFQATT and SNEGSKA (reference sequence). This CDR3 comprises 15 residues. Trimming cost V 3 bases and J 0 bases, with 14 bases left between them. Here the CDR3 reads CSAREARRDQETQYF. In DNA form, the CDR3 reads TGCAGTGCTAGGGAGGCAAGGCGGGACCAAGAGACCCAGTACTTC.

The V call is TRBV29-1, the J call TRBJ1-1; D gene uncertain. V was clipped by 1 base and J by 11 bases, with 14 bases between them. Germline V gene sequence: CDR1 SQVTM, CDR2 ANQGSEA. CDR3 size: 12 residues. The CDR3 region is CSVEASAASAFF. In nucleotides, the CDR3 is TGCAGCGTTGAAGCCTCGGCCGCTTCGGCTTTCTTT.

V gene TRBV28 combines with J gene TRBJ2-7; unclear D gene. The germline gives CDR1 MDHEN, CDR2 SYDVKM. The CDR3 sequence is 11 residues long. Trimming took off 5 bases at V and 11 bases at J, with 13 bases between the two ends. CDR3 in amino acids: CASSDGRIKYF. Written as DNA, the CDR3 is TGTGCCAGCAGTGACGGACGGATAAAGTACTTC.

The V call is TRBV6-6, the J call TRBJ2-4; D uncertain. The ends were cut back, 0 bases at V and 0 bases at J, with 12 bases in the middle. The CDR3 totals 17 residues. CDR1 and CDR2 (germline): MNHNY, SVGAGI (reference sequence). The CDR3 DNA is TGTGCCAGCAGTTACTCGATGGAGAGGAAAGCCAAAAACATTCAGTACTTC. Its translation: CASSYSMERKAKNIQYF.

This chain uses TRBV20-1 with TRBJ1-1, with D unclear. Trimming shortened V by 1 base and J by 1 base, and 7 bases separated the two germline ends. CDR3 length: 13 amino acids. Looked up from germline, CDR1 is DFQATT and CDR2 is SNEGSKA (reference sequence). CDR3 sequence: CSARGTENTEAFF. The CDR3 nucleotides are TGCAGTGCTAGAGGTACAGAGAACACTGAAGCTTTCTTT.

This clonotype appeared a few times. This chain links TRBV14 with TRBJ2-1, with TRBD2 matching over 13 bases. The CDR3 loop spans 19 amino acids. Per the germline V gene, CDR1 is SGHDN and CDR2 is FVKESK. J lost 6 bases, V lost 4 bases, and 15 bases had no gene match. In DNA form, the CDR3 reads TGTGCCAGCAGCCCCAAACTTGGGGCGGGACTAGCGGGGCGCAATGAGCAGTTCTTC. Residues: CASSPKLGAGLAGRNEQFF.

This clonotype was counted ten times or more. The chain is built from TRBV14 and TRBJ2-3; D gene uncertain. Trimming took off 4 bases at V and 6 bases at J, with 5 bases between the two ends. Germline CDR1 and CDR2: SGHDN and FVKESK. The CDR3 spans 11 residues. The CDR3, as DNA: TGTGCCAGCAGCCGGCGGGATACGCAGTATTTT. This sequence encodes CASSRRDTQYF. The variable domain in full, completed from reference TRBV14 and TRBJ2-3, reads EAGVTQFPSHSVIEKGQTVTLRCDPISGHDNLYWYRRVMGKEIKFLLHFVKESKQDESGMPNNRFLAERTGGTYSTLKVQPAELEDSGVYFCASSRRDTQYFGPGTRLTVL.

The chain uses TRBV28 and TRBJ2-4; 7 positions match TRBD1. The CDR3 is 16 amino acids. V was pared by 5 bases and J by 1 base, with 8 bases of the junction left unmatched. The germline V gene encodes CDR1 MDHEN and CDR2 SYDVKM. The CDR3: CASSPSGTVAKNIQYF. Here the CDR3 DNA reads TGTGCCAGCAGTCCGTCCGGGACAGTCGCCAAAAACATTCAGTACTTC.

This clonotype was counted between two and nine times. The rearrangement uses TRBV20-1 and TRBJ2-7, with no clear D. Between the trimmed V and J ends, which lost 0 bases and 9 bases, there was a span of 18 bases. CDR1 DFQATT and CDR2 SNEGSKA come from the germline V gene (reference sequence). CDR3 length equals 14 residues. The CDR3 DNA reads TGCAGTGCTAGAGAGCCCTCGGCCCTACGTGGGCAGTACTTC. It codes for CSAREPSALRGQYF.

The rearrangement joins TRBV2 to TRBJ2-5, with 9 bases that match TRBD2. This CDR3 spans 15 amino acids. CDR1 and CDR2 from the germline V gene are SNHLY and FYNNEI. J gave up 4 bases and V 2 bases, and 5 bases lay outside the gene matches. This CDR3 is CASSEHSGRIETQYF. The DNA for the CDR3 is TGTGCCAGCAGTGAACATAGCGGGAGAATAGAGACCCAGTACTTC.

In this sample, this clonotype turned up a few times. This chain uses TRBV4-1 with TRBJ2-3; D is uncertain. The CDR3 is 14 residues long. Germline CDR1 and CDR2: MGHRA and YSYEKL. Trimming removed 5 bases from V and 3 bases from J, with 12 bases in between. CDR3 coding DNA: TGCGCCAGCAGCTTTTTTGGAGTAACAGATACGCAGTATTTT. It codes for CASSFFGVTDTQYF.

V is TRBV29-1 and J is TRBJ2-5; TRBD1 agrees at 9 bases. Germline V gene data show CDR1 as SQVTM and CDR2 as ANQGSEA. Trimming removed 3 bases from V and 1 base from J; junction bases left unmatched: 12. The CDR3 sequence is 17 residues long. The CDR3 sequence: CSVDLFFQGQGQETQYF. For the CDR3, the DNA is TGCAGCGTTGATTTATTCTTTCAGGGACAGGGCCAAGAGACCCAGTACTTC.

The chain links TRBV6-2 or TRBV6-3 to TRBJ2-2, with D tentatively TRBD2 (5 bases). Germline V gives CDR1 MNHEY, CDR2 SVGEGT. The CDR3 is made up of 13 amino acids. V gave up 8 bases and J gave up 5 bases, with 12 bases separating them. In nucleotides, the CDR3 is TGTGCCAGCGGTCAGCGGAAGACCGGGGAGCTGTTTTTT. Residues: CASGQRKTGELFF.

This clonotype showed up just once. The chain carries TRBV29-1 and TRBJ1-1; D call uncertain. Germline V gene data show CDR1 as SQVTM and CDR2 as ANQGSEA. The CDR3 runs to 9 residues. The germline V and J ends were trimmed by 1 base and 11 bases, with 5 bases remaining between them. In DNA form, the CDR3 reads TGCAGCGTTGAAGCTGGGGCTTTCTTT. Translated: CSVEAGAFF.

This rearrangement joins TRBV27 to TRBJ1-1; perhaps TRBD1 as D (5 bases). Germline V gene sequence: CDR1 MNHEY, CDR2 SMNVEV (reference sequence). The V end lost 3 bases, the J end lost 6 bases, and 11 bases lay between the germline ends. The CDR3 loop spans 13 amino acids. The CDR3 DNA follows: TGTGCCAGCAGTTTTTCGGGGGTTCCTGAAGCTTTCTTT. This gives the protein CASSFSGVPEAFF.

The chain uses TRBV24-1 and TRBJ2-1, with 7 bases fitting TRBD2. The CDR3 contains 16 residues. V lost 5 bases, J lost 0 bases, and 6 bases stayed unmatched. Per the germline V gene, CDR1 is KGHDR and CDR2 is SFDVKD. CDR3: CATSGGGRSSYNEQFF. CDR3 DNA sequence: TGTGCCACCAGTGGGGGGGGTAGGAGCTCCTACAATGAGCAGTTCTTC.

This rearrangement joins TRBV6-2 or TRBV6-3 to TRBJ2-1; D remains ambiguous. Germline CDR1 MNHEY, CDR2 SVGEGT. V was pared by 2 bases and J by 6 bases, with 8 bases between. This CDR3 contains 13 residues. The CDR3 nucleotides are TGTGCCAGCAGTTACCGGGTTTTCAATGAGCAGTTCTTC. Protein sequence: CASSYRVFNEQFF.

This rearrangement joins TRBV5-1 to TRBJ1-3; 7 bases are shared with TRBD1. The CDR3 covers 15 residues. After removal of 1 base from V and 3 bases from J, the junction contained 4 bases not matched to a gene. From germline, CDR1 is SGHRS and CDR2 YFSETQ. In DNA, the CDR3 is TGCGCCAGCAGCTTGCAAGGGGGCGGTGGAAACACCATATATTTT. It is translated as CASSLQGGGGNTIYF.

J is TRBJ1-1 and V is TRBV28; D gene unclear. Germline V gives CDR1 MDHEN, CDR2 SYDVKM. V lost 7 bases and J lost 9, with 21 bases in between. This CDR3 spans 14 amino acids. CDR3 sequence (DNA): TGTGCCAGCATCAGTCCCGGGTCGCAGCGCCAAGCTTTCTTT. Translation: CASISPGSQRQAFF.

This rearrangement joins TRBV9 to TRBJ1-2, with 10 bases matching TRBD1. V was pared by 6 bases and J by 5 bases, with 10 bases of the junction left unmatched. Germline V gives CDR1 SGDLS, CDR2 YYNGEE. The CDR3 covers 15 residues. The CDR3 loop is CASTSEGQGRYGYTF. In DNA, the CDR3 is TGTGCCAGCACATCCGAGGGACAGGGGAGGTATGGCTACACCTTC.

This clonotype turned up a few times. This rearrangement joins TRBV12-3 or TRBV12-4 to TRBJ2-1; TRBD1 matches at 11 bases. After removal of 0 bases from V and 5 bases from J, the junction contained 3 bases not matched to a gene. The CDR3 is made up of 16 amino acids. The CDR3 region has the DNA TGTGCCAGCAGTTTAGCCGGACAGGGGGCTAACAATGAGCAGTTCTTC. Translating gives CASSLAGQGANNEQFF.

This clonotype has only one observation. One end of the junction varies from germline; a read error may be responsible. The V gene is TRBV6-8, the J gene TRBJ2-3; 9 nucleotides agree with TRBD2. The CDR3 is 17 residues long. In germline, CDR1 is MNHGY, CDR2 SAAAGT. The CDR3 DNA follows: TGTGCCACCAGTTCCAATCGACTAGCGGAGACCACAGATACGCAGTATTTT. It is translated as CATSSNRLAETTDTQYF.

The V call is TRBV24-1, the J call TRBJ2-2; 8 bases match TRBD1. Germline V lookup: CDR1 KGHDR, CDR2 SFDVKD. The V segment lost 2 bases and the J segment 6 bases; nucleotides outside the gene matches: 7. There are 16 residues in the CDR3. This CDR3 is CATSDSDRGRPGELFF. As DNA, the CDR3 is TGTGCCACCAGTGATTCCGACAGGGGTCGGCCCGGGGAGCTGTTTTTT.

The count of this clonotype is one. V usage is TRBV9 and J usage is TRBJ2-1; TRBD1 agrees at 9 bases. Germline assignment: CDR1 SGDLS and CDR2 YYNGEE. Trimming took 4 bases from V and 5 from J; bases not matched to a gene: 7. This CDR3 has 15 amino acids. CDR3 protein: CASSRLDRGHNEQFF. The CDR3 region has the DNA TGTGCCAGCAGCCGCCTGGACAGGGGCCACAATGAGCAGTTCTTC.

The V and J genes are TRBV20-1 and TRBJ2-1; the D gene is possibly TRBD2 (6 bases). The germline V gene has CDR1 DFQATT and CDR2 SNEGSKA (reference sequence). CDR3 length equals 15 residues. The V end lost 2 bases, the J end lost 4 bases, and 15 bases lay between the germline ends. The CDR3 reads CSARFGVAAYNEQFF. The CDR3, as DNA: TGCAGTGCTAGATTCGGGGTAGCGGCATACAATGAGCAGTTCTTC.

This clonotype occurred many times. This chain links TRBV28 with TRBJ2-7; TRBD2 matches at 15 bases. The length of the CDR3 is 15 residues. The germline V gene encodes CDR1 MDHEN and CDR2 SYDVKM. The ends lost 8 bases at V and 4 bases at J; junction bases unmatched: 6. The CDR3 region is CASLSGTSGRYEQYF. CDR3 coding DNA: TGTGCCAGCCTTTCCGGGACTAGCGGGAGGTACGAGCAGTACTTC.